The T cell receptor beta chain described here comes from a study of response to subunit inactivated influenza vaccine. The study, taken as a whole, reports: Few additional T cells are recruited per seasonal influenza vaccination, authors suggested.

This clonotype was seen only a few times. The antigen remains undetermined. TCRdb re-called the RT-PCR reads through MiXCR, storing one row per CDR3 protein. Of fewer than 700,000 distinct CDR3 sequences in the sample, roughly 13% were seen once. This CDR3 is 14 amino acids long. Germline assignment: CDR1 MDHEN and CDR2 SYDVKM. With 7 bases clipped from V and 6 bases from J, the junction kept 10 bases outside the gene matches. This receptor was taken from a man aged 45-60 years who received an inactivated influenza vaccine. This sequence joins TRBV28 and TRBJ2-7, with 9 bases aligning to TRBD1. Here the sequenced sample was PBMCs from blood, taken about 6 weeks after vaccination. CDR3 DNA: TGTGCCAGCACCGTGACAGGGGGATATCTCGAGCAGTACTTC. It yields the protein CASTVTGGYLEQYF.